This TCR beta chain came from a study of shared clonotypes between healthy human individuals. Study information: A couple of women and a few men aged 18 to 49 made up the donors. Each donor's CD4 naive and CD4 memory cells filled three plates apiece, CD8 naive two, and CD8 memory one.

This clone was counted a few times. The authors ran the assay at deep level. Approximately 30,000 T cell genomes (approximately 0.2 ug DNA) went into each sorted-subset replicate. The method was immunoSEQ multiplex PCR; TCRdb's version includes in-frame clones alone and lacks a portion of them. The top ten hold over 0.12% of the sample, which has roughly 2.5 million clones, around nine tenths seen once. Sequencing was performed on naive CD4+ T cells sorted from blood. The subset denotes: CD45RA+ positively selected. The TCR was taken from a man between 18 and 35 years old in good health.

The CDR3 protein is CASSDGRGGQPQHF. DNA of the CDR3: TGCGCCAGCAGTGATGGTCGCGGTGGACAGCCCCAGCATTTT. The rearrangement links TRBV10-2 to TRBJ1-5, with D uncertain. V gave up 3 bases and J gave up 7 bases, with 13 bases separating them. Germline V gives CDR1 WSHSY, CDR2 SAAADI. The CDR3 is 14 amino acids.